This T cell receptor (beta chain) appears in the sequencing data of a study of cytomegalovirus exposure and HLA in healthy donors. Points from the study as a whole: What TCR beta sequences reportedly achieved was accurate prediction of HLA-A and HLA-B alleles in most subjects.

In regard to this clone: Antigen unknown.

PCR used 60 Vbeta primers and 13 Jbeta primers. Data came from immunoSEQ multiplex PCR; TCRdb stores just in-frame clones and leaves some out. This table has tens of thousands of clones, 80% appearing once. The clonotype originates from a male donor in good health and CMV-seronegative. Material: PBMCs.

The CDR3, as DNA: TGTGCCAGCAGCTTAGGGCTAGCGGGAGGCTTCTACAATGAGCAGTTCTTC. This encodes CASSLGLAGGFYNEQFF. The gene calls are TRBV11-1 and TRBJ2-1, with 11 bases fitting TRBD2. CDR1 is SGHAT, CDR2 FQDESV, per germline (reference sequence). V dropped 1 base and J dropped 3; count of bases not matched to a gene: 5. CDR3 size: 17 residues.